The 30 T cell receptor beta chains below come from one sample, sequenced in a study of cytomegalovirus exposure and HLA in healthy donors. PCR primers comprised 60 Vbeta and 13 Jbeta primers. Sequencing was performed with immunoSEQ multiplex PCR; in TCRdb, only in-frame clones are kept and a portion is missing. The table shows some 120,000 clones, with approximately 71% occurring only once. Sequencing was performed on PBMCs. The origin of the receptors is a woman in her forties or fifties in good health and CMV-seronegative.

The chain couples TRBV19 to TRBJ2-5, with TRBD1 matching over 7 bases. V lost 5 bases, J lost 2 bases, and 5 bases stayed unmatched. This CDR3 region has 14 residues. Looked up from germline, CDR1 is LNHDA and CDR2 is SQIVND (reference sequence). CDR3 amino acids: CASSVNRGQETQYF. CDR3 sequence (DNA): TGTGCCAGTAGTGTCAACAGGGGACAAGAGACCCAGTACTTC. The full variable domain, rest sourced from reference TRBV19 and TRBJ2-5, is DGGITQSPKYLFRKEGQNVTLSCEQNLNHDAMYWYRQDPGQGLRLIYYSQIVNDFQKGDIAEGYSVSREKKESFPLTVTSAQKNPTAFYLCASSVNRGQETQYFGPGTRLLVL.

This chain uses TRBV2 with TRBJ1-1; maybe TRBD1 (5 bases). In germline, CDR1 is SNHLY, CDR2 FYNNEI. This CDR3 spans 16 amino acids. V was clipped by 4 bases and J by 0 bases, with 15 bases between them. The chain's CDR3 is CASSARGGRMNTEAFF. Here the CDR3 DNA reads TGTGCCAGCAGTGCCCGGGGGGGACGGATGAACACTGAAGCTTTCTTT.

V gene TRBV7-9 combines with J gene TRBJ2-1, with D maybe TRBD2 (6 bases). The CDR3 loop spans 16 amino acids. From germline, CDR1 is SEHNR and CDR2 FQNEAQ (reference sequence). V was shortened by 3 bases and J by 8 bases, with 20 bases between the two germline ends. The CDR3 DNA reads as TGTGCCAGCAGCTTGTTTCCGGCAGGGACTGGCCATGAGCAGTTCTTC. As protein: CASSLFPAGTGHEQFF. Supplemented by reference TRBV7-9 and TRBJ2-1, the full variable domain reads DTGVSQNPRHKITKRGQNVTFRCDPISEHNRLYWYRQTLGQGPEFLTYFQNEAQLEKSRLLSDRFSAERPKGSFSTLEIQRTEQGDSAMYLCASSLFPAGTGHEQFFGPGTRLTVL.

This clone was seen just once. The chain has TRBV4-3 and TRBJ2-3; 12 bases match TRBD2. There are 18 residues in the CDR3. The germline gives CDR1 LGHNA, CDR2 YSLEER. V lost 4 bases and J lost 0; bases outside the gene matches: 8. The CDR3 DNA reads TGCGCCAGCAGCCCCGGACTAGCGGGAACGATTAGCACAGATACGCAGTATTTT. Amino acid sequence: CASSPGLAGTISTDTQYF.

Here the CDR3 reads CASSVGLAVWETQYF. The CDR3 DNA follows: TGTGCCAGCAGCGTAGGATTGGCGGTGTGGGAGACCCAGTACTTC. The J gene is TRBJ2-5, the V gene TRBV9; D not certain. Between the trimmed V and J ends, which lost 0 bases and 5 bases, there was a span of 14 bases. From germline, CDR1 is SGDLS and CDR2 YYNGEE. The CDR3 length is 15 residues.

The chain joins TRBV7-2 to TRBJ2-5; the D gene is possibly TRBD1 (5 bases). CDR3 length: 13 residues. Trimming shortened V by 8 bases and J by 1 base, and 11 bases separated the two germline ends. The germline V gene has CDR1 SGHTA and CDR2 FQGNSA. CDR3 amino acids: CASVRQIQETQYF. Written as DNA, the CDR3 is TGTGCCAGCGTCCGACAGATCCAAGAGACCCAGTACTTC.

The V and J genes are TRBV28 and TRBJ2-1; 7 bases are a match to TRBD2. The J segment lost 0 bases and the V segment lost 8 bases, leaving 4 bases of the junction unmatched. CDR3 length: 14 residues. Germline CDR1 and CDR2: MDHEN and SYDVKM. The CDR3 DNA reads TGTGCCAGCCGGGGGGAGGGCTCCTACAATGAGCAGTTCTTC. Translated, it gives CASRGEGSYNEQFF.

This clone was seen only a few times. The chain couples TRBV18 to TRBJ1-1; the D gene is possibly TRBD1 (5 bases). Germline loops: CDR1 KGHSH, CDR2 LQKENI. This CDR3 comprises 14 residues. V was trimmed by 5 bases and J by 1 base, leaving 11 bases between them. CDR3 residues: CASSSGYQNTEAFF. The CDR3 DNA is TGTGCCAGCTCATCAGGGTACCAGAACACTGAAGCTTTCTTT.

The chain recombines TRBV7-8 with TRBJ2-5; 7 bases are a match to TRBD1. From germline, CDR1 is SGHVS and CDR2 FQNEAQ. Germline trimming cut 4 bases from V and 3 bases from J; bases unmatched to any gene: 11. The CDR3 has 16 residues. The CDR3, as DNA: TGTGCCAGCAGCTCCACTATAGACAGGGATGAAGAGACCCAGTACTTC. This encodes CASSSTIDRDEETQYF.

This clone showed up just a few times. DNA for the CDR3: TGTGCCAGCAGCTTTGCGGGCGGGAGGCTCCCGTGGGAGACCCAGTACTTC. Translation: CASSFAGGRLPWETQYF. The J gene is TRBJ2-5, the V gene TRBV7-9, with 8 bases lining up with TRBD2. This CDR3 is 17 amino acids long. V gave up 3 bases and J gave up 5 bases; unmatched junction bases: 14. Germline CDR1 is SEHNR and CDR2 is FQNEAQ (reference sequence).

The CDR3 reads CASSIGPQGGVYEQYF. The CDR3 bases are TGTGCCAGCAGCATCGGCCCACAGGGGGGTGTGTACGAGCAGTACTTC. This sequence joins TRBV7-9 and TRBJ2-7, with 8 bases fitting TRBD1. V shed 5 bases, J shed 4 bases, and the junction held 13 bases outside the gene matches. From germline, CDR1 is SEHNR and CDR2 FQNEAQ (reference sequence). The CDR3 spans 16 residues.

The rearrangement links TRBV9 to TRBJ1-4; the match to TRBD1 covers 11 bases. The CDR3 runs to 19 residues. The V and J ends lost 3 bases and 8 bases, in that order; junction bases with no gene match: 18. Looked up from germline, CDR1 is SGDLS and CDR2 is YYNGEE. The CDR3 DNA reads TGTGCCAGCAGCGCTCGGACAGGGGGCGGTCCCCCGTCAGGGGAAAAACTGTTTTTT. Protein product: CASSARTGGGPPSGEKLFF.

Regarding this clone: A junction end diverges from the germline sequence, so it may reflect a read error. The V and J genes are TRBV7-3 and TRBJ2-1; maybe TRBD2 (6 bases). The CDR3 spans 17 residues. Germline values: CDR1 SGHTA, CDR2 FQGTGA. The CDR3 region has the DNA TGTGCCAGCAGTTTAAACGTTGGGGGAGGCACCTACAATGAGCAGTTCTTC. Translated, it gives CASSLNVGGGTYNEQFF.

The rearrangement uses TRBV11-1 and TRBJ1-5; 7 bases line up with TRBD1. This CDR3 is built from 13 residues. V was clipped by 3 bases and J by 9 bases; unmatched bases: 5. CDR1 is SGHAT and CDR2 is FQDESV in the germline V gene (reference sequence). The CDR3 coding sequence is TGTGCCAGCAGCTTGGCAGGGGACAGGCCCCAGCATTTT. This sequence encodes CASSLAGDRPQHF.

This clone has a handful of counts. CDR3 region: CASSRGLAGITQYF. CDR3 sequence (DNA): TGTGCCAGCAGTCGGGGACTAGCGGGAATTACGCAGTATTTT. The rearrangement links TRBV28 to TRBJ2-3, with 13 nucleotides matching TRBD2. In germline, CDR1 is MDHEN, CDR2 SYDVKM. The CDR3 runs to 14 residues. After removal of 5 bases from V and 8 bases from J, the junction contained 4 bases not matched to a gene.

The chain is built from TRBV6-4 and TRBJ2-3, with a weak D call TRBD1 (6 bases). CDR1 and CDR2 from the germline V gene are MRHNA and SNTAGT. The CDR3 runs to 16 residues. V gave up 2 bases and J gave up 2 bases, with 14 bases separating them. The CDR3 region has the DNA TGTGCCAGCAGTGACACTCCAACAGGGTTCACAGATACGCAGTATTTT. It yields the protein CASSDTPTGFTDTQYF.

The rearrangement links TRBV7-6 to TRBJ2-3; 8 bases align to TRBD2. The CDR3 spans 15 residues. The germline V gene has CDR1 SGHVS and CDR2 FNYEAQ. V was pared by 6 bases and J by 2 bases, with 7 bases of the junction left unmatched. The CDR3 loop is CASSASGSLTDTQYF. The CDR3 nucleotides are TGTGCCAGCAGTGCGAGCGGGAGTCTCACAGATACGCAGTATTTT.

The chain joins TRBV19 to TRBJ2-4; D is unclear. Germline CDR1 and CDR2: LNHDA and SQIVND (reference sequence). Trimming stripped 6 bases from V and 8 bases from J, with 14 bases between. CDR3 length: 13 residues. CDR3 nucleotide sequence: TGTGCCAGTAGGGCGTCTGATCGGGACATTCAGTACTTC. As protein: CASRASDRDIQYF.

J is TRBJ1-5 and V is TRBV28; D remains ambiguous. The germline CDR1 and CDR2 sequences are MDHEN and SYDVKM. This CDR3 comprises 14 residues. V was shortened by 4 bases and J by 0 bases, with 7 bases between the two germline ends. Here the CDR3 DNA reads TGTGCCAGCAGTTCTCCGGTTAGCAATCAGCCCCAGCATTTT. Translated, it gives CASSSPVSNQPQHF.

This chain connects TRBV27 to TRBJ2-7; no clear D gene. Germline-derived CDR1 and CDR2 are MNHEY and SMNVEV (reference sequence). Deletions cut 5 bases from V and 4 bases from J, with 9 bases between. The CDR3 is 12 amino acids. CDR3 protein: CASSDNSYEQYF. CDR3 in DNA: TGTGCCAGCAGTGATAATAGTTACGAGCAGTACTTC.

The chain links TRBV6-5 to TRBJ1-2; weak D call: TRBD1 (5 bases). Trimming took 0 bases from V and 8 from J, leaving 16 bases between them. This CDR3 comprises 15 residues. The germline CDR1 and CDR2 sequences are MNHEY and SVGAGI. CDR3 protein: CASSYSPPDIRGYTF. The CDR3 bases are TGTGCCAGCAGTTACTCTCCGCCGGACATCCGAGGCTACACCTTC.

A remark on this clone: Other nucleotide sequences from this sample produce the same CDR3. The rearrangement uses TRBV28 and TRBJ2-7; no definite D call. The CDR3 covers 11 residues. V was shortened by 4 bases and J by 3 bases, with 4 bases between the two germline ends. CDR1 is MDHEN, CDR2 SYDVKM, per germline. The CDR3 coding sequence is TGTGCCAGCAGTTCCTTCTACGAGCAGTACTTC. Its translation is CASSSFYEQYF.

The chain combines TRBV19 with TRBJ2-5; maybe TRBD1 (7 bases). The J call may be faulty, since TRBJ2-7 better matches the DNA end. Germline CDR1 reads LNHDA; CDR2 reads SQIVND (reference sequence). The CDR3 contains 16 residues. CDR3 sequence: CASSIGTGDSSYEQYF. CDR3 coding DNA: TGTGCCAGTAGTATAGGTACGGGGGACAGCTCCTACGAGCAGTACTTC.

The CDR3 region has the DNA TGCGCCAGCAGCCGGGCACCGGGGGGGAGTGAAGCTTTCTTT. Amino acids: CASSRAPGGSEAFF. The chain carries TRBV4-1 and TRBJ1-1, with D possibly TRBD1 on 5 matching bases. The CDR3 is 14 amino acids. V lost 4 bases and J lost 7, with 16 bases in between. CDR1 and CDR2 (germline): MGHRA, YSYEKL.

As concerns this clone: Its ends do not fully match the called genes, so a read error is possible. Other DNA variants within this sample encode the same CDR3. V usage is TRBV4-1 and J usage is TRBJ1-4; the match to TRBD1 covers 7 bases. The CDR3 extends over 15 amino acids. The germline CDR1 and CDR2 sequences are MGHRA and YSYEKL. The CDR3 bases are TGCGCCAGCAGACGAACCGGGACAGAGAATGAAAAACTGTTCTTT. Residues: CASRRTGTENEKLFF.

The chain has TRBV5-4 and TRBJ2-1, with a weak D call TRBD2 (5 bases). The germline V gene has CDR1 SGHNT and CDR2 YYREEE (reference sequence). The CDR3 consists of 12 residues. Trimming cost V 0 bases and J 8 bases, with 6 bases left between them. The CDR3 nucleotides read TGTGCCAGCAGCTTGGACGGGGATGAGCAGTTCTTC. This sequence encodes CASSLDGDEQFF.

The genes are TRBV30 and TRBJ2-5; possible D gene TRBD2, 5 bases. Germline loops: CDR1 GTSNPN, CDR2 SVGIG (reference sequence). V lost 1 base, J lost 5 bases, and 11 bases lay in between. The length of the CDR3 is 13 residues. The CDR3 region is CAWSADSVETQYF. The CDR3 bases are TGTGCCTGGAGTGCCGATAGCGTTGAGACCCAGTACTTC. Combining the CDR3 with reference TRBV30 and TRBJ2-5 gives the whole variable domain SQTIHQWPATLVQPVGSPLSLECTVEGTSNPNLYWYRQAAGRGLQLLFYSVGIGQISSEVPQNLSASRPQDRQFILSSKKLLLSDSGFYLCAWSADSVETQYFGPGTRLLVL.

V is TRBV19 and J is TRBJ2-5, with 8 bases matching TRBD1. Germline CDR1 reads LNHDA; CDR2 reads SQIVND (reference sequence). V was clipped by 7 bases and J by 5 bases; unmatched bases: 6. The CDR3 length is 13 residues. The CDR3 sequence: CASTPTGAETQYF. CDR3 DNA sequence: TGTGCCAGTACCCCGACAGGGGCTGAGACCCAGTACTTC.

This clone was counted once. The J gene is TRBJ1-2, the V gene TRBV27, with D unclear. CDR1 is MNHEY and CDR2 is SMNVEV in the germline V gene (reference sequence). The germline V and J ends were trimmed by 4 bases and 8 bases, with 14 bases remaining between them. The CDR3 has 13 residues. This chain's CDR3 is CASSWAPAGGYTF. Written as DNA, the CDR3 is TGTGCCAGCAGTTGGGCCCCCGCTGGAGGCTACACCTTC.

This clone appeared a few times. The chain is built from TRBV30 and TRBJ1-4; a weak D match, TRBD1 (5 bases). There are 13 residues in the CDR3. Trimming shortened V by 1 base and J by 6 bases, and 9 bases separated the two germline ends. CDR1 and CDR2 from the germline V gene are GTSNPN and SVGIG (reference sequence). CDR3 residues: CAWSGQGHEKLFF. For the CDR3, the DNA is TGTGCCTGGAGTGGGCAGGGTCATGAAAAACTGTTTTTT.